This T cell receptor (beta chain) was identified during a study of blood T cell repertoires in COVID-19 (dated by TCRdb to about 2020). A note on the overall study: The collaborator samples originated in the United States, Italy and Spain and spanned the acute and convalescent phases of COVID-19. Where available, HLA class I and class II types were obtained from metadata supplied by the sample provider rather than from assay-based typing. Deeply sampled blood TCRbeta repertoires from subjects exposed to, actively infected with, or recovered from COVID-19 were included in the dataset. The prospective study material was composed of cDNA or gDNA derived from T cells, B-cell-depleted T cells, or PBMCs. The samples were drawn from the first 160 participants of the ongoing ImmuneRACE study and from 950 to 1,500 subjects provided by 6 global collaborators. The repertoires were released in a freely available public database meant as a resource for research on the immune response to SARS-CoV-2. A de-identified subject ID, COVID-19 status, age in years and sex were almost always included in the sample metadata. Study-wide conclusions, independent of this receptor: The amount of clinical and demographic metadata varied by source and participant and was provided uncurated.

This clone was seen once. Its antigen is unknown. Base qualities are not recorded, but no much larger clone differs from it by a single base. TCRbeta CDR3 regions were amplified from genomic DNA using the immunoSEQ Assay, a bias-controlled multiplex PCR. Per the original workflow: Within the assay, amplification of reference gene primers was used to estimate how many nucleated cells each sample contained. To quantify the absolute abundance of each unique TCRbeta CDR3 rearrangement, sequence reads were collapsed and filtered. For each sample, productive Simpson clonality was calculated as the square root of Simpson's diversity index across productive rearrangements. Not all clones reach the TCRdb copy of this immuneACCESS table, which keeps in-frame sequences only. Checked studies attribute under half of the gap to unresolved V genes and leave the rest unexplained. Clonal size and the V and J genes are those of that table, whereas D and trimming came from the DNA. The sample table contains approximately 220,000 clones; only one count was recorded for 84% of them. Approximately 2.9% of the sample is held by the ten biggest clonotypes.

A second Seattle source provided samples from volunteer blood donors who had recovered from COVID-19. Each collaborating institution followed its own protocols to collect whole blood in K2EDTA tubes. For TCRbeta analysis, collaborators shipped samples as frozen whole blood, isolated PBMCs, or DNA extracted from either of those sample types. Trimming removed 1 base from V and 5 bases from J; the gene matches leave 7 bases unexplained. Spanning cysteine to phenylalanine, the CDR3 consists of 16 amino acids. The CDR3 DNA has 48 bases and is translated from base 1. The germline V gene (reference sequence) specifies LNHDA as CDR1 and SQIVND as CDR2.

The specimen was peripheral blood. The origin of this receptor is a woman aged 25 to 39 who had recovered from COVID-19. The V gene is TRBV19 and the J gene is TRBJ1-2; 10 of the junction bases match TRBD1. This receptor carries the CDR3 CASSIARDRGHYGYTF. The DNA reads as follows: TGTGCCAGTAGTATAGCCCGCGACAGGGGGCATTATGGCTACACCTTC.